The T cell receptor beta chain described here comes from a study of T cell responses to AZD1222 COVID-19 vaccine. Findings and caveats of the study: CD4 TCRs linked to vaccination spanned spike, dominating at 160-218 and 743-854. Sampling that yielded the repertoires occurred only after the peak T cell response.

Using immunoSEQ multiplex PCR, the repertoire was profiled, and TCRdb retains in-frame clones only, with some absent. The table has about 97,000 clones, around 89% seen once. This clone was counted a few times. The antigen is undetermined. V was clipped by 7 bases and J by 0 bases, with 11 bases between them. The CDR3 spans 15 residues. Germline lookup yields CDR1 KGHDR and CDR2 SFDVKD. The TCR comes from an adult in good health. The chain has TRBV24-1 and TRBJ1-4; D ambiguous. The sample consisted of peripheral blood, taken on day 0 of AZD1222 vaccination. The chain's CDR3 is CATSEAGATNEKLFF. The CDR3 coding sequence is TGTGCCACCAGCGAAGCCGGGGCAACTAATGAAAAACTGTTTTTT.